Presented here are 27 T cell receptor beta chains from one specimen sequenced in a study of beta chain features in type 1 diabetes. No antigen has been assigned to these receptors. Study outcomes and limitations: In every one of the four CD4+ subsets, TCRB CDR3s were moderately but significantly shorter in Type 1 diabetes patients.

Of the isolated RNA, all was reverse transcribed, and so the sequenced material was expressed TCRB transcripts. Sequencing was performed with immunoSEQ multiplex PCR; in TCRdb, only in-frame clones are kept and a portion is missing. The data contain roughly 290,000 clones, roughly 15% of them seen just once; the ten biggest clones take up 0.015% to 0.019%. Input material: naive CD4+ T cells from blood. The receptors come from a man between 18 and 29 years old with type 1 diabetes.

The V gene is TRBV28, the J gene TRBJ1-1; D is unresolved. V dropped 9 bases and J dropped 4 bases, with 18 bases sitting between them. The CDR3 sequence is 14 residues long. The V gene's germline CDR1 is MDHEN and CDR2 SYDVKM. The CDR3 reads CASIGPSLVTEAFF. CDR3 coding DNA: TGTGCCAGTATTGGGCCCTCCCTGGTCACTGAAGCTTTCTTT.

CDR3 DNA: TGTGCCAGCAGCGTAGACCATCGCGGAAACATTCAGTACTTC. As protein: CASSVDHRGNIQYF. V gene TRBV9 combines with J gene TRBJ2-4; D call uncertain. The germline gives CDR1 SGDLS, CDR2 YYNGEE. V was cut by 0 bases and J by 6 bases, with 10 bases left in between. The length of the CDR3 is 14 residues.

This chain joins TRBV7-9 and TRBJ1-6, with 9 nucleotides matching TRBD1. The CDR3 covers 16 residues. Germline CDR1 is SEHNR and CDR2 is FQNEAQ (reference sequence). The ends lost 7 bases at V and 7 bases at J; junction bases unmatched: 11. The CDR3 DNA is TGTGCCAGCACCCCTCCTCCCGGGACAGGGAATTCACCCCTCCACTTT. Translating gives CASTPPPGTGNSPLHF.

In this sample, this clone turned up a few times. V and J are TRBV7-2 and TRBJ2-1; 7 bases are a match to TRBD2. V was pared by 4 bases and J by 7 bases, with 10 bases of the junction left unmatched. The length of the CDR3 is 15 residues. Germline V gene data show CDR1 as SGHTA and CDR2 as FQGNSA. CDR3 region: CASSSSWGGSNEQFF. In DNA form, the CDR3 reads TGTGCCAGCAGCTCCAGTTGGGGGGGTTCGAATGAGCAGTTCTTC.

The chain couples TRBV5-1 to TRBJ2-2, with 10 nucleotides matching TRBD1. CDR1 SGHRS and CDR2 YFSETQ come from the germline V gene. This CDR3 spans 16 amino acids. The junction had 7 bases not matched to a gene; V was cut back by 3 bases and J by 5 bases. The CDR3 spells CASSYGQGGRTGELFF. The CDR3 nucleotides read TGCGCCAGCAGCTACGGACAGGGGGGGAGGACCGGGGAGCTGTTTTTT. Together with reference TRBV5-1 and TRBJ2-2, the CDR3 gives the full variable domain: KAGVTQTPRYLIKTRGQQVTLSCSPISGHRSVSWYQQTPGQGLQFLFEYFSETQRNKGNFPGRFSGRQFSNSRSEMNVSTLELGDSALYLCASSYGQGGRTGELFFGEGSRLTVL.

The chain employs TRBV29-1 and TRBJ2-2, with a possible D match to TRBD2 (6 bases). The CDR3 loop spans 14 amino acids. Trimming pared 5 bases from V and 1 base from J, leaving 11 bases between. Germline V CDR1 and CDR2: SQVTM, ANQGSEA. CDR3 residues: CSVLGGQNTGELFF. For the CDR3, the DNA is TGCAGCGTTCTCGGGGGTCAGAACACCGGGGAGCTGTTTTTT.

The chain joins TRBV5-1 to TRBJ1-2, with a weak D call TRBD1 (5 bases). CDR1 is SGHRS, CDR2 YFSETQ, per germline. The CDR3 contains 13 residues. With 4 bases removed from V and 13 bases from J, the gap between germline ends came to 20 bases. CDR3 amino acids: CASSGAEGKEVTF. The CDR3 region has the DNA TGCGCCAGCAGCGGGGCGGAGGGGAAAGAGGTCACCTTC.

The chain combines TRBV4-1 with TRBJ2-5; D is unresolved. The CDR3 length is 15 residues. Deletions cut 1 base from V and 4 bases from J, with 13 bases between. Looked up from germline, CDR1 is MGHRA and CDR2 is YSYEKL. This CDR3 is CASSQGSSPRETQYF. The CDR3 DNA sequence: TGCGCCAGCAGCCAAGGTAGTAGCCCCCGAGAGACCCAGTACTTC.

This clone was seen a handful of times. The V and J genes are TRBV28 and TRBJ1-1, with 7 bases fitting TRBD1. This CDR3 contains 14 residues. Germline CDR1 is MDHEN and CDR2 is SYDVKM. J lost 4 bases, V lost 3 bases, and 5 bases had no gene match. In DNA form, the CDR3 reads TGTGCCAGCAGTTTTTTCGACAGGGCCACTGAAGCTTTCTTT. The encoded protein is CASSFFDRATEAFF.

V usage is TRBV5-1 and J usage is TRBJ1-2, with 10 bases fitting TRBD1. CDR3 size: 15 residues. J gave up 8 bases and V 3 bases, and 10 bases lay outside the gene matches. CDR1 SGHRS and CDR2 YFSETQ come from the germline V gene. CDR3 protein: CASSSTGGAERGYTF. CDR3 nucleotide sequence: TGCGCCAGCAGCTCGACAGGGGGCGCAGAACGGGGCTACACCTTC.

The J gene is TRBJ1-1, the V gene TRBV7-9; 10 positions match TRBD1. The CDR3 totals 14 residues. Germline-derived CDR1 and CDR2 are SEHNR and FQNEAQ (reference sequence). The V and J ends lost 4 bases and 4 bases, in that order; junction bases with no gene match: 3. The CDR3 is CASSSRTGGTEAFF. The CDR3 coding sequence is TGTGCCAGCAGCTCACGGACAGGGGGCACTGAAGCTTTCTTT.

V usage is TRBV27 and J usage is TRBJ1-5; unclear D gene. Germline V gene lookup returns CDR1 MNHEY and CDR2 SMNVEV (reference sequence). V was clipped by 3 bases and J by 4 bases, with 10 bases between them. The CDR3 sequence is 14 residues long. The CDR3: CASSFAGTNQPQHF. The CDR3 DNA sequence: TGTGCCAGCAGTTTCGCGGGTACTAATCAGCCCCAGCATTTT.

This clone has just a few counts. The J gene is TRBJ2-2, the V gene TRBV5-1, with D possibly being TRBD2 (5 bases). The CDR3 has 11 residues. Germline loops: CDR1 SGHRS, CDR2 YFSETQ. V lost 7 bases, J lost 11 bases, and 12 bases lay in between. The CDR3 is CASRTEAELFF. In nucleotides, the CDR3 is TGCGCCAGCCGGACGGAGGCAGAGCTGTTTTTT. The complete variable domain, with remaining parts taken from reference TRBV5-1 and TRBJ2-2, reads KAGVTQTPRYLIKTRGQQVTLSCSPISGHRSVSWYQQTPGQGLQFLFEYFSETQRNKGNFPGRFSGRQFSNSRSEMNVSTLELGDSALYLCASRTEAELFFGEGSRLTVL.

This clone showed up just a few times. V is TRBV5-1 and J is TRBJ2-1; TRBD2 matches at 9 bases. The CDR3 is made up of 15 amino acids. The germline V gene encodes CDR1 SGHRS and CDR2 YFSETQ. V gave up 4 bases and J gave up 7 bases; unmatched junction bases: 9. CDR3 DNA sequence: TGCGCCAGCAGCCCTTTCAGCGGGGGGCCTAATGAGCAGTTCTTC. Translated, it gives CASSPFSGGPNEQFF.

This clone came up a few times. The gene calls are TRBV5-1 and TRBJ2-4; 7 nucleotides match TRBD2. The CDR3 contains 16 residues. Per the germline V gene, CDR1 is SGHRS and CDR2 is YFSETQ. Trimming removed 2 bases from V and 1 base from J; junction bases left unmatched: 6. In DNA form, the CDR3 reads TGCGCCAGCAGCTTTTATCGGCGGGAGGCCAAAAACATTCAGTACTTC. This codes for CASSFYRREAKNIQYF.

In this sample, this clone turned up a few times. The rearrangement links TRBV28 to TRBJ2-7; tentative D call: TRBD2 (6 bases). CDR3 size: 15 residues. Germline CDR1 reads MDHEN; CDR2 reads SYDVKM. V was cut by 4 bases and J by 4 bases, with 17 bases left in between. The CDR3 coding sequence is TGTGCCAGCAGTTCCTTTGCGGGGTCGAAGTACGAGCAGTACTTC. Translating gives CASSSFAGSKYEQYF.

The table lists this clone with a few counts. The rearrangement joins TRBV2 to TRBJ1-5; no clear D. V was shortened by 7 bases and J by 1 base, with 11 bases between the two germline ends. CDR1 is SNHLY and CDR2 is FYNNEI in the germline V gene. The CDR3 covers 14 residues. CDR3 sequence reads: CASTADLSNQPQHF. CDR3 in DNA: TGTGCCAGCACCGCGGACTTGAGCAATCAGCCCCAGCATTTT.

The chain carries TRBV5-1 and TRBJ2-3, with D maybe TRBD2 (5 bases). The CDR3 loop spans 13 amino acids. With 1 base removed from V and 4 bases from J, the gap between germline ends came to 7 bases. Germline V CDR1 and CDR2: SGHRS, YFSETQ. Here the CDR3 reads CASSLTRADTQYF. The CDR3 nucleotides read TGCGCCAGCAGCTTGACTAGGGCAGATACGCAGTATTTT.

The rearrangement links TRBV15 to TRBJ2-1; unclear D gene. Trimming removed 0 bases from V and 7 bases from J, with 16 bases in between. Germline V gives CDR1 LNHNV, CDR2 YYDKDF (reference sequence). This CDR3 is 16 amino acids long. DNA of the CDR3: TGTGCCACCAGCAGAGACGTGAATTTAGCTGTTAATGAGCAGTTCTTC. It translates to CATSRDVNLAVNEQFF.

This clone has a handful of counts. V gene TRBV9 combines with J gene TRBJ2-6; the D gene is possibly TRBD2 (6 bases). The germline CDR1 and CDR2 sequences are SGDLS and YYNGEE. The germline V and J ends were trimmed by 4 bases and 1 base, with 12 bases remaining between them. This CDR3 contains 16 residues. As DNA, the CDR3 is TGTGCCAGCAGCCTTCTCGGGACTTCTGGGGCCAACGTCCTGACTTTC. Amino acids: CASSLLGTSGANVLTF.

The V and J genes are TRBV19 and TRBJ1-5; tentative D call: TRBD1 (6 bases). This CDR3 contains 15 residues. V was cut by 6 bases and J by 3 bases, with 15 bases left in between. Germline CDR1 and CDR2: LNHDA and SQIVND (reference sequence). CDR3 nucleotide sequence: TGTGCCAGTAGGGGGGGGACGGGACACAATCAGCCCCAGCATTTT. Its protein product is CASRGGTGHNQPQHF.

This clone was counted a few times. The chain couples TRBV27 to TRBJ1-5, with D hard to call. Germline V gene lookup returns CDR1 MNHEY and CDR2 SMNVEV (reference sequence). The CDR3 covers 12 residues. With 3 bases removed from V and 9 bases from J, the gap between germline ends came to 9 bases. The CDR3 spells CASSLFGGPQHF. The CDR3 DNA sequence: TGTGCCAGCAGTTTGTTTGGCGGGCCCCAGCATTTT.

The V call is TRBV6-6, the J call TRBJ1-2; 9 bases agree with TRBD1. The V gene's germline CDR1 is MNHNY and CDR2 SVGAGI (reference sequence). The CDR3 contains 13 residues. V shed 6 bases, J shed 6 bases, and the junction held 5 bases outside the gene matches. CDR3 nucleotide sequence: TGTGCCAGCAGGCGGGGACAGGGAGATGGCTACACCTTC. It specifies CASRRGQGDGYTF.

This clone was counted a few times. The rearrangement links TRBV5-4 to TRBJ2-7; 9 bases map to TRBD1. Germline V gene sequence: CDR1 SGHNT, CDR2 YYREEE (reference sequence). The CDR3 is 17 residues long. The V segment lost 0 bases and the J segment 5 bases; nucleotides outside the gene matches: 12. CDR3 in DNA: TGTGCCAGCAGCTTGGAACAGGGGGCGCGGGGGACAAACGAGCAGTACTTC. It translates to CASSLEQGARGTNEQYF.

Only a few counts were recorded for this clone. J is TRBJ2-1 and V is TRBV6-6; D perhaps matches TRBD1 (5 bases). This CDR3 comprises 12 residues. Germline V gives CDR1 MNHNY, CDR2 SVGAGI (reference sequence). V dropped 5 bases and J dropped 4 bases, with 6 bases sitting between them. CDR3 sequence (DNA): TGTGCCAGCAGTCGGACATACAATGAGCAGTTCTTC. It encodes CASSRTYNEQFF.

The CDR3 loop reads CASSQRGDQETQYF. DNA of the CDR3: TGTGCCAGCAGTCAGCGGGGGGACCAAGAGACCCAGTACTTC. The gene calls are TRBV7-2 and TRBJ2-5; TRBD2 matches at 9 bases. The CDR3 spans 14 residues. The V gene's germline CDR1 is SGHTA and CDR2 FQGNSA. V was pared by 6 bases and J by 0 bases, with 2 bases of the junction left unmatched. The whole variable domain, filled in from reference TRBV7-2 and TRBJ2-5, reads GAGVSQSPSNKVTEKGKDVELRCDPISGHTALYWYRQSLGQGLEFLIYFQGNSAPDKSGLPSDRFSAERTGGSVSTLTIQRTQQEDSAVYLCASSQRGDQETQYFGPGTRLLVL.

This clone was observed a handful of times. The chain carries TRBV21-1 and TRBJ2-1; TRBD1 is the table's D call, not checked against the DNA. TRBV21-1 is termed a pseudogene. CDR3 length: 17 amino acids. DNA of the CDR3: TGTGCCAGCAGCCCAACCGGTGACAGGGGGCCCTACAATGAGCAGTTCTTC. Translation gives CASSPTGDRGPYNEQFF.